This T cell receptor (beta chain) was obtained from a study of T cell changes during pregnancy in multiple sclerosis. V gave up 8 bases and J gave up 0 bases; unmatched junction bases: 7. Germline V gene lookup returns CDR1 SNHLY and CDR2 FYNNEI. The CDR3 length is 15 residues. The repertoire was sequenced with immunoSEQ multiplex PCR; TCRdb's copy has only in-frame clones and lacks some. The sample consists of about 110,000 clones, approximately 91% of them appearing once. This specimen was peripheral blood, taken after pregnancy. The J gene is TRBJ2-1, the V gene TRBV2; 7 bases fit TRBD1. This clonotype was sampled from a female donor with multiple sclerosis, enrolled in a pregnancy study. The CDR3 coding sequence is TGTGCCAGCGGCGAGTCAGGGGGCTCCTACAATGAGCAGTTCTTC. Protein: CASGESGGSYNEQFF.